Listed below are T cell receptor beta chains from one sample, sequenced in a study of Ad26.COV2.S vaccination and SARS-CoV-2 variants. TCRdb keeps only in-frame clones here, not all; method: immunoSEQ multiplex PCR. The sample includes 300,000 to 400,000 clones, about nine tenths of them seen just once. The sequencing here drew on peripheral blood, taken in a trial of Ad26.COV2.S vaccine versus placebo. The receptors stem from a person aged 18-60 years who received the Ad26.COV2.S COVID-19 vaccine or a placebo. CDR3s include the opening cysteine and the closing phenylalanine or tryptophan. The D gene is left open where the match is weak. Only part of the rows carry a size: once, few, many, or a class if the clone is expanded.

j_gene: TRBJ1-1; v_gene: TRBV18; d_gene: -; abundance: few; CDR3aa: CASSPSGRDTEAFF; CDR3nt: TGTGCCAGCTCACCCTCAGGGAGGGACACTGAAGCTTTCTTT
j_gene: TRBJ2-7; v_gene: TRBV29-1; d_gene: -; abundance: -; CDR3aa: CSVDPGTGELVQYF; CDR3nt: TGCAGCGTTGACCCGGGGACGGGAGAATTGGTGCAGTACTTC
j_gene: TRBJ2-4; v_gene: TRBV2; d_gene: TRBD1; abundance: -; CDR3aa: CASCRDRGYQYF; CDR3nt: TGTGCCAGCTGCCGGGACAGGGGCTATCAGTACTTC
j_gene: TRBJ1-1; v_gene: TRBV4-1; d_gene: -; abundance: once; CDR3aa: CASSQGFGDETFTFF; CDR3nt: TGCGCCAGCAGCCAAGGTTTCGGGGACGAAACTTTCACTTTCTTT
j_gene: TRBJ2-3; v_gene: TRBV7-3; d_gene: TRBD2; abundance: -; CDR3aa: CASSLFGTSGGTDTQYF; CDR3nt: TGTGCCAGCAGCTTATTCGGGACTAGCGGGGGCACAGATACGCAGTATTTT
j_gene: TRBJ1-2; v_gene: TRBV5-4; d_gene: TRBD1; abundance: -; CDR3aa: CASTQGEWQYGYTF; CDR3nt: TGTGCCAGCACCCAGGGGGAATGGCAATATGGCTACACCTTC
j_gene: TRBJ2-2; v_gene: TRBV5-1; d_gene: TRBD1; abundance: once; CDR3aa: CASSFGQGRTGELFF; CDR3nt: TGCGCCAGCAGCTTCGGACAGGGAAGAACCGGGGAGCTGTTTTTT
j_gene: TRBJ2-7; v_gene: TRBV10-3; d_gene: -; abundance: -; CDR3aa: CAISGGDGPYEQYF; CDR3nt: TGTGCCATCAGTGGTGGGGACGGACCCTACGAGCAGTACTTC
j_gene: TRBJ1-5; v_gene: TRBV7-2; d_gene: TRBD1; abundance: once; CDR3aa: CASSLDGTGRNQPQHF; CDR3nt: TGTGCCAGCAGCTTAGACGGGACAGGGAGAAATCAGCCCCAGCATTTT
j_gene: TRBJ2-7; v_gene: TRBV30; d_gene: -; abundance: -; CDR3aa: CAWKIGSHSYEQYF; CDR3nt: TGTGCCTGGAAAATTGGCAGCCATTCCTACGAGCAGTACTTC
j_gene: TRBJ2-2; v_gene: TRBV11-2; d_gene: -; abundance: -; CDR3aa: CASSLVEGGTGELFF; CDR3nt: TGTGCCAGCAGCTTAGTTGAGGGCGGCACCGGGGAGCTGTTTTTT
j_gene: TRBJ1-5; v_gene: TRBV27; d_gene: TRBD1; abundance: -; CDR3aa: CASSLGPGGPNQPQHF; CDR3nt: TGTGCCAGCAGTTTAGGGCCAGGGGGACCCAATCAGCCCCAGCATTTT
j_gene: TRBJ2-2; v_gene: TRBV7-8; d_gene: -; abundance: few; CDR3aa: CASSAARSGELFF; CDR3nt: TGTGCCAGCAGCGCGGCTAGGTCCGGGGAGCTGTTTTTT
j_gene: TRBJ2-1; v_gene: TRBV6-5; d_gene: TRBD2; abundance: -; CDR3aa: CASSSLQRGGRAEQFF; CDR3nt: TGTGCCAGCAGTTCGCTCCAGCGGGGGGGCCGGGCTGAGCAGTTCTTC
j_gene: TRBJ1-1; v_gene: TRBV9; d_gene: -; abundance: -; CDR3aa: CASSPYGEENTEAFF; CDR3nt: TGTGCCAGCAGCCCTTACGGGGAGGAGAACACTGAAGCTTTCTTT
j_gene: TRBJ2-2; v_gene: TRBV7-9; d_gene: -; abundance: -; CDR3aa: CASSLENTGELFF; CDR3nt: TGTGCCAGCAGCTTAGAGAACACCGGGGAGCTGTTTTTT
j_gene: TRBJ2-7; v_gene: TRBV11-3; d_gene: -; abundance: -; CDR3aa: CASSPDRIEQYF; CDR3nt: TGTGCCAGCAGTCCCGACAGAATCGAGCAGTACTTC
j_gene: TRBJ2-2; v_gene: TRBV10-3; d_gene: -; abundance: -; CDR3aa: CAVRAGIWSPGELFF; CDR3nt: TGTGCCGTCCGGGCGGGAATATGGTCCCCCGGGGAGCTGTTTTTT
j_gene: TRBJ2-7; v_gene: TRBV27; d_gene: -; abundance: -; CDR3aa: CASSSRDSYEQYF; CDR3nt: TGTGCCAGCAGTTCCCGGGACTCTTACGAGCAGTACTTC
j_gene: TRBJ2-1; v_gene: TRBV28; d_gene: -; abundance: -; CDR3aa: CASSLVEGRYNEQFF; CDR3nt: TGTGCCAGCAGTTTAGTGGAGGGGCGGTACAATGAGCAGTTCTTC
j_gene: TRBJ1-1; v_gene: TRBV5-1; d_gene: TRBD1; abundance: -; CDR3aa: CASSTDRDTEAFF; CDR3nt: TGCGCCAGCAGCACCGACAGGGACACTGAAGCTTTCTTT
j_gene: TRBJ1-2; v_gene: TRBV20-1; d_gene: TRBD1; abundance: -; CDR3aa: CSASLQGATGRGSYTF; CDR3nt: TGCAGTGCTAGTTTACAGGGGGCAACCGGGCGAGGATCCTACACCTTC
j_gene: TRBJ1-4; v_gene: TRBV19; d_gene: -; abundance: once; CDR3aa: CASSFTGLLNEKLFF; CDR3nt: TGTGCCAGTAGTTTTACAGGGCTCCTTAATGAAAAACTGTTTTTT
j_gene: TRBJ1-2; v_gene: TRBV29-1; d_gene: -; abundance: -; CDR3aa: CSVRTLNYGYTF; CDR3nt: TGCAGCGTTAGGACCCTAAACTATGGCTACACCTTC
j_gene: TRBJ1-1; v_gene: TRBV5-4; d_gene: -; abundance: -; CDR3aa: CASREGRAMNTEAFF; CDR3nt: TGTGCCAGCAGGGAGGGTCGGGCGATGAACACTGAAGCTTTCTTT
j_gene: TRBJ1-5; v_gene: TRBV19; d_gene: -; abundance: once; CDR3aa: CASSKPNSDQPQHF; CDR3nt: TGTGCCAGTAGTAAACCAAACAGCGATCAGCCCCAGCATTTT
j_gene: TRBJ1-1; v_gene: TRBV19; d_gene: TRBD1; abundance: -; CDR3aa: CASRIQGGTEAFF; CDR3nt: TGTGCCAGTAGGATCCAGGGGGGGACTGAAGCTTTCTTT
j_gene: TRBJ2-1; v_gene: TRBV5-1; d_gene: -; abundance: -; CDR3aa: CASSLGGYTYNEQFF; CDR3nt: TGCGCCAGCAGCTTGGGCGGGTATACCTACAATGAGCAGTTCTTC
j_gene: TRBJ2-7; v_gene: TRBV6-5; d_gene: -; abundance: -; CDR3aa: CASSQQGYEQYF; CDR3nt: TGTGCCAGCAGTCAACAGGGTTACGAGCAGTACTTC
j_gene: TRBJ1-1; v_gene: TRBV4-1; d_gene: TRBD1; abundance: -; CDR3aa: CASSQAPGQGVEAFF; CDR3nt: TGCGCCAGCAGCCAAGCTCCCGGACAGGGGGTTGAAGCTTTCTTT
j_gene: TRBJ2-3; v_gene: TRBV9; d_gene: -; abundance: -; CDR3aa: CASSVDLDTQYF; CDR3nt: TGTGCCAGCAGCGTAGATCTGGATACGCAGTATTTT
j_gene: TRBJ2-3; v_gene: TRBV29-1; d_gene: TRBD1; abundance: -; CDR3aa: CSNSQGATDTQYF; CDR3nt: TGCAGCAATTCACAGGGGGCCACAGATACGCAGTATTTT
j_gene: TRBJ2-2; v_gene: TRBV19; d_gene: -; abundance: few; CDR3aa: CASSIVRNTGELFF; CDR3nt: TGTGCCAGTAGTATAGTACGCAACACCGGGGAGCTGTTTTTT
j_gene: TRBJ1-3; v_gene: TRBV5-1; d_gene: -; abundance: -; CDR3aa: CASARDRSGNTIYF; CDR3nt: TGCGCCAGCGCGAGGGATCGCTCTGGAAACACCATATATTTT
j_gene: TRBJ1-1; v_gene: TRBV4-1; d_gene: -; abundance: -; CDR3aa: CASSQGAGRSGTEAFF; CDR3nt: TGCGCCAGCAGCCAAGGGGCAGGGCGTTCTGGCACTGAAGCTTTCTTT
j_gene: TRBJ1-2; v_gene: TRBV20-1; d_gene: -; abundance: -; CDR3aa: CSASGGNYGYTF; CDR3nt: TGCAGTGCTAGTGGGGGCAACTATGGCTACACCTTC
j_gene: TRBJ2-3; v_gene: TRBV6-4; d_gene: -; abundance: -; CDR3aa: CASSPSEGRGTDTQYF; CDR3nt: TGTGCCAGCAGCCCTTCGGAGGGTAGGGGGACAGATACGCAGTATTTT
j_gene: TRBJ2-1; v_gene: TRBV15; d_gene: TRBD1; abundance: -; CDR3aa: CATSRPGQGGNEQFF; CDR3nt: TGTGCCACCAGCAGACCGGGACAGGGGGGGAATGAGCAGTTCTTC
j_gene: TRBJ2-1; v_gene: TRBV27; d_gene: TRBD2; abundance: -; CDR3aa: CASRLAGGHEQFF; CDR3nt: TGTGCCAGCAGACTAGCGGGGGGGCATGAGCAGTTCTTC
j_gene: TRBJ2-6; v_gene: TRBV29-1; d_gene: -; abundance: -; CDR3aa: CSVVLSGTSSSGANVLTF; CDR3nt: TGCAGCGTTGTTCTCTCCGGGACTTCAAGCTCTGGGGCCAACGTCCTGACTTTC
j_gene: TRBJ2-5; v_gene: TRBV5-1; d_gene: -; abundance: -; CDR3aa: CASSLGQAQETQYF; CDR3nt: TGCGCCAGCAGCTTGGGGCAGGCCCAAGAGACCCAGTACTTC
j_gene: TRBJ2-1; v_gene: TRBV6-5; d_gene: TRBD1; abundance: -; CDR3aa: CASTPGTGGEQFF; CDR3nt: TGTGCCAGCACCCCCGGGACAGGGGGTGAGCAGTTCTTC
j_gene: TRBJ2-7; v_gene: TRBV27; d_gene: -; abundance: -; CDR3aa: CASKPLGGEQYF; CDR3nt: TGTGCCAGCAAGCCATTGGGGGGCGAGCAGTACTTC